These 30 T cell receptor beta chains were sequenced from one sample in a study of T cell changes during pregnancy in multiple sclerosis. The protocol was immunoSEQ multiplex PCR, while the TCRdb copy is restricted to in-frame clones and leaves out a portion. The data contain tens of thousands of clones, approximately 89% of them singletons. This sample comprised CD4+ T cells from peripheral blood mononuclear cells, obtained in the second trimester of pregnancy. The source of these receptors is a female donor with multiple sclerosis, enrolled in a pregnancy study.

The chain employs TRBV2 and TRBJ1-3, with D perhaps TRBD1 (5 bases). CDR3 length equals 15 residues. V was trimmed by 6 bases and J by 1 base, leaving 13 bases between them. Germline assignment: CDR1 SNHLY and CDR2 FYNNEI. The CDR3 here is CASRSQGGSGNTIYF. CDR3 coding DNA: TGTGCCAGCAGGTCCCAGGGAGGATCTGGAAACACCATATATTTT.

The V and J genes are TRBV30 and TRBJ2-2; 7 nucleotides align to TRBD1. The length of the CDR3 is 13 residues. V shed 4 bases and J 1 base; nucleotides not matched to a gene: 0. CDR1 and CDR2 (germline): GTSNPN, SVGIG (reference sequence). CDR3 in amino acids: CAWNRGNTGELFF. Here the CDR3 DNA reads TGTGCCTGGAACAGGGGGAACACCGGGGAGCTGTTTTTT.

J is TRBJ1-5 and V is TRBV7-2; D unclear. Germline CDR1 SGHTA, CDR2 FQGNSA. The CDR3 runs to 13 residues. Trimming cost V 6 bases and J 1 base, with 7 bases left between them. The CDR3 sequence is CASSIRSNQPQHF. CDR3 bases: TGTGCCAGCAGTATTAGAAGCAATCAGCCCCAGCATTTT.

The chain employs TRBV7-9 and TRBJ2-1; 11 nucleotides align to TRBD2. Trimming removed 5 bases from V and 3 bases from J; junction bases left unmatched: 6. Germline V lookup: CDR1 SEHNR, CDR2 FQNEAQ (reference sequence). The CDR3 loop spans 16 amino acids. The CDR3 protein is CASSATTSGDYNEQFF. CDR3 bases: TGTGCCAGCAGCGCAACGACTAGCGGGGACTACAATGAGCAGTTCTTC.

This clone is termed medium-sized. This chain connects TRBV7-9 to TRBJ2-5; possible D gene TRBD2, 5 bases. Trimming pared 5 bases from V and 4 bases from J, leaving 11 bases between. Germline loops: CDR1 SEHNR, CDR2 FQNEAQ (reference sequence). The CDR3 sequence is 13 residues long. In DNA, the CDR3 is TGTGCCAGCAGCCCCCGAGGGCCAGAGACCCAGTACTTC. Protein sequence: CASSPRGPETQYF.

The CDR3 loop reads CASSLGRFEAFF. Here the CDR3 DNA reads TGTGCCAGCAGCTTAGGCAGGTTTGAAGCTTTCTTT. The chain combines TRBV7-9 with TRBJ1-1; D ambiguous. V was cut by 1 base and J by 7 bases, with 7 bases left in between. The germline gives CDR1 SEHNR, CDR2 FQNEAQ (reference sequence). The CDR3 is made up of 12 amino acids.

The genes are TRBV5-1 and TRBJ1-5; D is uncertain. The CDR3 contains 14 residues. Germline V gene data show CDR1 as SGHRS and CDR2 as YFSETQ. V lost 4 bases and J lost 6, with 14 bases in between. CDR3 in amino acids: CASSPLGLSQPQHF. DNA of the CDR3: TGCGCCAGCAGCCCCCTTGGGCTAAGTCAGCCCCAGCATTTT.

The chain couples TRBV11-2 to TRBJ2-5, with 7 bases matching TRBD1. CDR3 length: 14 residues. The J segment lost 4 bases and the V segment lost 4 bases, leaving 6 bases of the junction unmatched. CDR1 is SGHAT, CDR2 FQNNGV, per germline. The CDR3 protein is CASSYNRGRETQYF. Here the CDR3 DNA reads TGTGCCAGCAGCTACAACAGGGGTCGAGAGACCCAGTACTTC.

The CDR3 region is CASSRFGSGGGGEQFF. The CDR3 DNA follows: TGTGCCAGTAGTCGATTCGGGAGCGGGGGGGGTGGTGAGCAGTTCTTC. The chain has TRBV19 and TRBJ2-1; 10 bases match TRBD2. V dropped 5 bases and J dropped 9; count of bases not matched to a gene: 13. The V gene's germline CDR1 is LNHDA and CDR2 SQIVND (reference sequence). The CDR3 consists of 16 residues.

The genes are TRBV7-8 and TRBJ2-1, with TRBD2 matching over 14 bases. After removal of 0 bases from V and 5 bases from J, the junction contained 6 bases not matched to a gene. CDR1 is SGHVS and CDR2 is FQNEAQ in the germline V gene. This CDR3 is 18 amino acids long. CDR3 coding DNA: TGTGCCAGCAGCTTAGCGAGGACTAGCGGGGGGCGGGACAATGAGCAGTTCTTC. Residues: CASSLARTSGGRDNEQFF.

This sequence joins TRBV18 and TRBJ2-5, with TRBD2 matching 8 bases. The V and J ends lost 0 bases and 5 bases, in that order; junction bases with no gene match: 2. The CDR3 loop spans 14 amino acids. Germline CDR1 is KGHSH and CDR2 is LQKENI. The CDR3 loop reads CASSPPRGGETQYF. The CDR3 DNA sequence: TGTGCCAGCTCACCACCGCGCGGGGGGGAGACCCAGTACTTC.

The table lists this clone with a count of one. DNA of the CDR3: TGTGCCAGCACCTCCGGGCGAGGGAATTCACCCCTCCACTTT. Its translation: CASTSGRGNSPLHF. The chain is built from TRBV27 and TRBJ1-6; D not resolved. Germline V lookup: CDR1 MNHEY, CDR2 SMNVEV (reference sequence). V lost 7 bases to trimming and J lost 7 bases, with 14 bases between them. This CDR3 has 14 amino acids.

The V gene is TRBV11-2, the J gene TRBJ2-7; D gene ambiguous. The germline V gene has CDR1 SGHAT and CDR2 FQNNGV. Trimming removed 1 base at V and 3 bases at J, with 16 bases between. CDR3 length: 16 amino acids. This chain's CDR3 is CASSLGRPLTGYEQYF. The CDR3 nucleotides read TGTGCCAGCAGCTTAGGACGACCCTTAACGGGCTACGAGCAGTACTTC.

The chain is built from TRBV10-1 and TRBJ2-3; no clear D. Germline V gene sequence: CDR1 WNHNN, CDR2 SYGVQD (reference sequence). There are 11 residues in the CDR3. V lost 4 bases to trimming and J lost 6 bases, with 5 bases between them. CDR3 DNA: TGCGCCAGCAGTGGGCCGGATACGCAGTATTTT. It translates to CASSGPDTQYF.

This chain connects TRBV19 to TRBJ2-3, with D perhaps matching TRBD1 (5 bases). Germline V gene lookup returns CDR1 LNHDA and CDR2 SQIVND (reference sequence). Trimming took off 3 bases at V and 2 bases at J, with 9 bases between the two ends. This CDR3 has 14 residues. CDR3 nucleotide sequence: TGTGCCAGTAGTATTTCAGGGCCCACAGATACGCAGTATTTT. Translated: CASSISGPTDTQYF.

J is TRBJ1-1 and V is TRBV7-2; D might be TRBD1 (6 bases). Germline V gene data show CDR1 as SGHTA and CDR2 as FQGNSA. Trimming took 3 bases from V and 5 from J, leaving 16 bases between them. This CDR3 is 15 amino acids long. CDR3 nucleotides: TGTGCCAGCAGCTTTTCCGCTAGGGGGATGACTGAAGCTTTCTTT. Its protein is CASSFSARGMTEAFF.

The V call is TRBV27, the J call TRBJ2-2; 7 nucleotides line up with TRBD2. Germline V gene data show CDR1 as MNHEY and CDR2 as SMNVEV (reference sequence). V was clipped by 3 bases and J by 2 bases; unmatched bases: 12. The CDR3 has 18 residues. As DNA, the CDR3 is TGTGCCAGCAGTTTCTCGTCGGTCGCTAGCGGAAACACCGGGGAGCTGTTTTTT. It is translated as CASSFSSVASGNTGELFF.

This clone was counted only a few times. CDR3 DNA: TGTGCCAGCAGGGAGGGGACAGGGACTACTAGCGAGCAGTACTTC. It specifies CASREGTGTTSEQYF. V is TRBV2 and J is TRBJ2-7, with 9 bases aligning to TRBD1. Germline CDR1 SNHLY, CDR2 FYNNEI. V shed 6 bases, J shed 6 bases, and the junction held 12 bases outside the gene matches. This CDR3 is built from 15 residues.

V usage is TRBV5-1 and J usage is TRBJ2-3; 8 bases align to TRBD2. The trim removed 7 bases at V and 5 bases at J, leaving 9 bases unmatched. The CDR3 sequence is 14 residues long. Germline V gene lookup returns CDR1 SGHRS and CDR2 YFSETQ. The CDR3: CASQPGGAGDTQYF. The DNA of the CDR3 is TGCGCCAGCCAGCCCGGGGGGGCGGGAGATACGCAGTATTTT.

The chain employs TRBV19 and TRBJ2-7; D might be TRBD1 (6 bases). The CDR3 runs to 15 residues. With 1 base removed from V and 6 bases from J, the gap between germline ends came to 16 bases. Germline V gene data show CDR1 as LNHDA and CDR2 as SQIVND (reference sequence). CDR3 bases: TGTGCCAGTAGTATAGTACAGGGAAGCCCCTCCGAGCAGTACTTC. Translating it yields CASSIVQGSPSEQYF.

The gene calls are TRBV10-2 and TRBJ1-5; 11 positions match TRBD1. The CDR3 consists of 16 residues. Germline V gives CDR1 WSHSY, CDR2 SAAADI. V gave up 3 bases and J gave up 5 bases; unmatched junction bases: 6. Written as DNA, the CDR3 is TGCGCCAGCAGTGACCCGGGACAGGGGGGCGATCAGCCCCAGCATTTT. As protein: CASSDPGQGGDQPQHF.

This clone was picked up one time. The rearrangement links TRBV6-1 to TRBJ2-5; tentative D call: TRBD1 (6 bases). The J call may be wrong; the DNA end is better matched by TRBJ2-7. This CDR3 spans 13 amino acids. CDR1 is MNHNS, CDR2 SASEGT, per germline. The CDR3 DNA reads as TGTGCCAGCAGTGAGATTACAGGGATCGAGCAGTACTTC. It encodes CASSEITGIEQYF.

The chain uses TRBV14 and TRBJ2-7; D ambiguous. Trimming took off 3 bases at V and 3 bases at J, with 3 bases between the two ends. CDR1 SGHDN and CDR2 FVKESK come from the germline V gene. The CDR3 extends over 11 amino acids. This CDR3 reads CASSQYYEQYF. Written as DNA, the CDR3 is TGTGCCAGCAGCCAGTACTACGAGCAGTACTTC.

The chain couples TRBV10-2 to TRBJ1-1; TRBD1 matches 12 bases. Germline V gene sequence: CDR1 WSHSY, CDR2 SAAADI. The ends lost 2 bases at V and 1 base at J; junction bases unmatched: 8. The CDR3 has 18 residues. CDR3: CASSETGTGGEWNTEAFF. The CDR3 region has the DNA TGCGCCAGCAGTGAGACTGGGACAGGGGGCGAGTGGAACACTGAAGCTTTCTTT.

V and J are TRBV5-6 and TRBJ2-7; D gene ambiguous. Per the germline V gene, CDR1 is SGHDT and CDR2 is YYEEEE. The CDR3 contains 15 residues. V was pared by 4 bases and J by 0 bases, with 14 bases between. CDR3 sequence reads: CASSAPSQSSYEQYF. Here the CDR3 DNA reads TGTGCCAGCAGCGCACCGTCACAGAGCTCCTACGAGCAGTACTTC.

V is TRBV4-1 and J is TRBJ1-4; no firm D call. CDR3 size: 15 residues. V was shortened by 1 base and J by 8 bases, with 14 bases between the two germline ends. The V gene's germline CDR1 is MGHRA and CDR2 YSYEKL. The DNA for the CDR3 is TGCGCCAGCAGCCAAGTGAGGGAGGGTAAAGAAAAACTGTTTTTT. This translates into CASSQVREGKEKLFF.

The rearrangement joins TRBV18 to TRBJ2-5; 7 positions match TRBD1. Unmatched junction bases numbered 13, after V lost 3 bases and J lost 3 bases. The CDR3 spans 17 residues. Germline lookup yields CDR1 KGHSH and CDR2 LQKENI. The CDR3 DNA sequence: TGTGCCAGCTCACCTCGCCGTTTCCGGGACAGAGAAGAGACCCAGTACTTC. The encoded protein is CASSPRRFRDREETQYF. Variable domain in full (rest from reference TRBV18 and TRBJ2-5): NAGVMQNPRHLVRRRGQEARLRCSPMKGHSHVYWYRQLPEEGLKFMVYLQKENIIDESGMPKERFSAEFPKEGPSILRIQQVVRGDSAAYFCASSPRRFRDREETQYFGPGTRLLVL.

This chain connects TRBV10-3 to TRBJ2-7; possible D gene TRBD1, 6 bases. Trimming cost V 11 bases and J 2 bases, with 19 bases left between them. Germline CDR1 reads ENHRY; CDR2 reads SYGVKD. CDR3 length: 14 amino acids. The CDR3 spells CASRDTGNAYEQYF. CDR3 bases: TGTGCCTCAAGAGACACAGGGAACGCCTACGAGCAGTACTTC.

This chain uses TRBV7-9 with TRBJ2-3; no clear D. V lost 5 bases, J lost 2 bases, and 8 bases lay in between. The CDR3 covers 13 residues. Germline-derived CDR1 and CDR2 are SEHNR and FQNEAQ (reference sequence). CDR3 residues: CASSPPLTDTQYF. The CDR3 region has the DNA TGTGCCAGCAGCCCCCCCCTCACAGATACGCAGTATTTT.

The chain joins TRBV9 to TRBJ1-6, with 7 positions matching TRBD1. Germline values: CDR1 SGDLS, CDR2 YYNGEE. The trim removed 0 bases at V and 5 bases at J, leaving 5 bases unmatched. The CDR3 runs 16 residues. The CDR3 is CASSVDGGGNNSPLHF. For the CDR3, the DNA is TGTGCCAGCAGCGTAGATGGAGGGGGCAATAATTCACCCCTCCACTTT. Supplemented by reference TRBV9 and TRBJ1-6, the full variable domain reads DSGVTQTPKHLITATGQRVTLRCSPRSGDLSVYWYQQSLDQGLQFLIQYYNGEERAKGNILERFSAQQFPDLHSELNLSSLELGDSALYFCASSVDGGGNNSPLHFGNGTRLTVT.